What follows describes a single T cell receptor (beta chain). The target of this receptor is not known. No base quality values were provided; no much bigger clone lies one nucleotide off. From its cysteine to its phenylalanine, the CDR3 spans 16 amino acids. Only the CDR3 portion is preserved as DNA: 48 bases, with reading frame beginning at the first base. V is shortened by 6 bases, J by 2 bases, and the region joining them spans 21 bases. According to the germline V gene (reference sequence), CDR1 reads GTSNPN and CDR2 reads SVGIG. Collection of tumor samples took place before definitive surgery or chemotherapy. Genomic DNA was extracted by the MD Anderson Biospecimen Extraction Resource, and TCR sequencing was done by the MD Anderson Cancer Genomics Laboratory. The data are from a study of high-grade serous ovarian cancer treatment subgroups (dated by TCRdb to 2020 to 2023). General notes on the study: On average, sequencing produced about 14,000 reads and approximately 7,500 unique TCR beta rearrangements for each sample. One primary tumor sample and two metastatic tumor samples were contributed by each patient, so that some 97 samples were obtained in total. The approximately 30-patient cohort included some 10 patients with no residual disease after primary surgery (R0), some 10 excellent NACT responders, and some 10 poor NACT responders. The study profiled TCR beta repertoires in high-grade serous ovarian cancer patients grouped by complete gross resection or neoadjuvant chemotherapy response under a laparoscopic triage algorithm.

Study-wide findings and limitations: Repertoire similarity ranging from about 0.1 to 0.85 was observed between tumors from the same patient, whereas almost no similarity was observed between different patients. TCR repertoire analyses focused on CDR3; CDR1 and CDR2 were not analyzed. Spatial information was not captured by bulk tumor TCR sequencing, so insight into HGSC tumor complexity and diversity was limited. TCR clonal relatedness showed a positive correlation with neoantigen level and a trend toward positive correlation with copy number variation and mutation load from whole-genome sequencing.

High-throughput TCR profiling via ImmunoSEQ was performed on the 75 to 90 tumor samples. In the original analysis: The repertoire diversity metrics included richness (unique productive sequences), clonality, evenness and relatedness, and the Bhattacharyya coefficient was used to measure similarity between samples. In a sensitivity analysis, TCRs with fewer than two reads were excluded, and consistent conclusions were obtained. TCRdb re-hosts the immuneACCESS table, in-frame sequences only. Its copies lack some clones; in the studies checked, an unresolved V gene accounts for under half of them, and the cause for the rest is not known. The D gene and trimming were derived from the DNA, and the V and J assignments and clone size from that table. A total of roughly 15,000 clones appear in this sample, 85% to 90% of them only once. Together, the top ten hold 5.5% to 7.5% of the sample.

The source is a human donor with high-grade serous ovarian cancer. Sequencing input: tumor tissue. The V and J genes are TRBV30 and TRBJ2-3; no D gene can be assigned with confidence. This receptor carries the CDR3 CACSGSAALPTDTQYF. The DNA is as follows: TGTGCCTGCTCAGGCAGCGCGGCCCTCCCCACAGATACGCAGTATTTT.